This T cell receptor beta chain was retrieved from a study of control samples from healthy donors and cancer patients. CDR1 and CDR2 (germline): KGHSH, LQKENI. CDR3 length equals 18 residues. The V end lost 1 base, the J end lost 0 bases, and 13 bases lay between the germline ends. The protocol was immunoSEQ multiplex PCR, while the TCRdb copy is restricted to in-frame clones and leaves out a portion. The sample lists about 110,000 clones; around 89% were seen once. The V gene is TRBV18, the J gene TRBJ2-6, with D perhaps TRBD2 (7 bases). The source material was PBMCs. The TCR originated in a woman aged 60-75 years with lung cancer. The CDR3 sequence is CASSPRGGSPSGANVLTF. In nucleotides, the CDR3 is TGTGCCAGCTCACCACGGGGGGGCTCGCCCTCTGGGGCCAACGTCCTGACTTTC.